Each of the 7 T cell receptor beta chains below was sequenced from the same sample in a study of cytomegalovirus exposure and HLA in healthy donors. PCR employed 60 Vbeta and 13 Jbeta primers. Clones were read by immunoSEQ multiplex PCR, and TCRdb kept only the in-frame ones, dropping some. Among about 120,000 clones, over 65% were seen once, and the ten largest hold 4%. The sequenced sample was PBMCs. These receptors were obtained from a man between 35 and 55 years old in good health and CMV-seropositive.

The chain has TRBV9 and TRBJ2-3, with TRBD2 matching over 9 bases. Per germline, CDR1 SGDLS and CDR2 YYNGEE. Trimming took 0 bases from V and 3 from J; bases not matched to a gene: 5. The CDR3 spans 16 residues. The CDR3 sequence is CASSVGNSGSTDTQYF. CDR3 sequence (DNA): TGTGCCAGCAGCGTAGGCAATAGCGGGAGTACAGATACGCAGTATTTT.

The CDR3 sequence: CASSASEAVDEQFF. The CDR3, as DNA: TGTGCCAGCAGTGCTAGCGAGGCGGTCGATGAGCAGTTCTTC. This chain joins TRBV6-1 and TRBJ2-1; possible D gene TRBD2, 6 bases. This CDR3 region has 14 residues. Per germline, CDR1 MNHNS and CDR2 SASEGT. V dropped 4 bases and J dropped 8 bases, with 15 bases sitting between them.

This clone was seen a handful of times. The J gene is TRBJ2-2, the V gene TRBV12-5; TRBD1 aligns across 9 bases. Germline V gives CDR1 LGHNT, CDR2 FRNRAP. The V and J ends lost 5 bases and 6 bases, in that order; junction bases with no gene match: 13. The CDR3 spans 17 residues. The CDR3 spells CASGVTSGTGRAGELFF. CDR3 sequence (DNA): TGTGCTAGTGGTGTCACGTCGGGGACAGGGCGTGCCGGGGAGCTGTTTTTT.

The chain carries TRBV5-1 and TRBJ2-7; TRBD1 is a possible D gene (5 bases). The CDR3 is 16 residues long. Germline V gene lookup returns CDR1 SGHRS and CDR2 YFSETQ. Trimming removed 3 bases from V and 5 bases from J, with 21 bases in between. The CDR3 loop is CASSSSGSPRVHEQYF. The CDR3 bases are TGCGCCAGCAGCTCGTCAGGGTCCCCTCGGGTCCACGAGCAGTACTTC.

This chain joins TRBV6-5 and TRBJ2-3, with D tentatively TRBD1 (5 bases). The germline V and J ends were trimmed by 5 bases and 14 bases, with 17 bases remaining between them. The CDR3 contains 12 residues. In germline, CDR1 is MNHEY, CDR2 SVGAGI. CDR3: CASSQGAREPYF. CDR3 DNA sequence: TGTGCCAGCAGTCAAGGGGCTCGTGAACCGTATTTT.

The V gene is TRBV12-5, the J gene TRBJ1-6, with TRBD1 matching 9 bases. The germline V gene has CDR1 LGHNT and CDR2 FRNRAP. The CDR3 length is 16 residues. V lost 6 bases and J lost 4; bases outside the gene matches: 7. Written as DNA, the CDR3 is TGTGCTAGTGGAACGACAGGGGGGATTTATAATTCACCCCTCCACTTT. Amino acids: CASGTTGGIYNSPLHF.

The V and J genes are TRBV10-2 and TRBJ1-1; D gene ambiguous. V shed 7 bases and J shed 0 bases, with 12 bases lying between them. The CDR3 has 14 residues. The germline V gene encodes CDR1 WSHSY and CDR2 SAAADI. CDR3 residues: CASMQVLMNTEAFF. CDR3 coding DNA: TGCGCCAGCATGCAGGTGCTAATGAACACTGAAGCTTTCTTT.